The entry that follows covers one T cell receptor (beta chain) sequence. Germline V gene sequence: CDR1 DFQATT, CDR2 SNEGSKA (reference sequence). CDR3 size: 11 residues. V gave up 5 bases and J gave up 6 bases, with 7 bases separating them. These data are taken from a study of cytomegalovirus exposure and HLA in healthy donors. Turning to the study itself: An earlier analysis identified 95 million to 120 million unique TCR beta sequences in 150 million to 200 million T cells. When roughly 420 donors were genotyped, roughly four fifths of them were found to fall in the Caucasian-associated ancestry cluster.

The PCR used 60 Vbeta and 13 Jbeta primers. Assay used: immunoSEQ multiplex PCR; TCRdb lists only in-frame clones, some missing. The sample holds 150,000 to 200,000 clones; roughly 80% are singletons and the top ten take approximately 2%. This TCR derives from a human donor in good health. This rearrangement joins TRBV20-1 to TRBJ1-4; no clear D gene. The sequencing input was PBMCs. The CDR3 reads CSAGRDEKLFF. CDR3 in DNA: TGCAGTGCTGGGCGGGATGAAAAACTGTTTTTT.